These 10 T cell receptor beta chains were all obtained from the same sample, sequenced in a study of cytomegalovirus exposure and HLA in healthy donors. Amplification used 60 Vbeta primers and 13 Jbeta primers. TCRdb's table, derived via immunoSEQ multiplex PCR, lists solely in-frame clones and lacks some. The sample lists 60,000 to 90,000 clones, about 70% occurring once. Sequencing was done on a sample of PBMCs. The receptors shown here come from a man between 35 and 55 years old in good health and CMV-seropositive.

The gene calls are TRBV29-1 and TRBJ1-1; D not resolved. CDR3 length: 12 amino acids. Germline CDR1 and CDR2: SQVTM and ANQGSEA. Trimming cost V 7 bases and J 6 bases, with 15 bases left between them. CDR3 loop: CSACRPEAEAFF. CDR3 in DNA: TGCAGCGCCTGTCGACCCGAGGCTGAAGCTTTCTTT. The complete variable domain, with remaining parts taken from reference TRBV29-1 and TRBJ1-1, reads SAVISQKPSRDICQRGTSLTIQCQVDSQVTMMFWYRQQPGQSLTLIATANQGSEATYESGFVIDKFPISRPNLTFSTLTVSNMSPEDSSIYLCSACRPEAEAFFGQGTRLTVV.

The rearrangement links TRBV6-5 to TRBJ2-2; D call uncertain. This CDR3 spans 16 amino acids. CDR1 and CDR2 (germline): MNHEY, SVGAGI. V dropped 2 bases and J dropped 2 bases, with 12 bases sitting between them. CDR3 protein: CASSYLSVSNTGELFF. In DNA form, the CDR3 reads TGTGCCAGCAGTTACCTTTCGGTATCTAACACCGGGGAGCTGTTTTTT.

This rearrangement joins TRBV9 to TRBJ1-4; D is uncertain. V was pared by 6 bases and J by 0 bases, with 12 bases between. Germline CDR1 SGDLS, CDR2 YYNGEE. The CDR3 has 15 residues. In DNA, the CDR3 is TGTGCCAGCAACGGAGCCGGGACAACTAATGAAAAACTGTTTTTT. It encodes CASNGAGTTNEKLFF.

The chain employs TRBV7-2 and TRBJ1-4, with 9 positions matching TRBD1. Germline V gene data show CDR1 as SGHTA and CDR2 as FQGNSA. The CDR3 is 15 residues long. V lost 2 bases and J lost 7; bases outside the gene matches: 5. The CDR3 DNA sequence: TGTGCCAGCAGCTTACAGGGACAGGGTGGTGAAAAACTGTTTTTT. It encodes CASSLQGQGGEKLFF.

The V call is TRBV28, the J call TRBJ1-2; 7 bases match TRBD1. The CDR3 spans 16 residues. The J segment lost 5 bases and the V segment lost 6 bases, leaving 15 bases of the junction unmatched. Germline CDR1 and CDR2: MDHEN and SYDVKM. The CDR3 DNA sequence: TGTGCCAGCAGCACCGAACCAGGGGGAGACCATTATGGCTACACCTTC. It codes for CASSTEPGGDHYGYTF.

The chain has TRBV5-1 and TRBJ1-1, with D possibly being TRBD1 (5 bases). The ends were cut back, 4 bases at V and 7 bases at J, with 14 bases in the middle. There are 13 residues in the CDR3. Germline V gene lookup returns CDR1 SGHRS and CDR2 YFSETQ. CDR3 DNA: TGCGCCAGCAGCCCACGTTTGGGGGGTGAAGCTTTCTTT. This gives the protein CASSPRLGGEAFF.

The J gene is TRBJ2-7, the V gene TRBV4-2, with TRBD2 identical over 7 bases. CDR1 is LGHNA, CDR2 YNFKEQ, per germline. The CDR3 spans 14 residues. J was trimmed by 6 bases and V by 1 base; bases with no gene match: 6. CDR3 sequence: CASSQGTGGGEQYF. The DNA of the CDR3 is TGTGCCAGCAGCCAAGGGACGGGAGGAGGCGAGCAGTACTTC.

The chain couples TRBV30 to TRBJ1-2; tentative D call: TRBD1 (5 bases). Trimming stripped 0 bases from V and 4 bases from J, with 18 bases between. The length of the CDR3 is 16 residues. The germline gives CDR1 GTSNPN, CDR2 SVGIG (reference sequence). CDR3 region: CAWSVVPRQGSYGYTF. For the CDR3, the DNA is TGTGCCTGGAGTGTGGTCCCCCGCCAGGGAAGCTATGGCTACACCTTC. Variable domain in full (rest from reference TRBV30 and TRBJ1-2): SQTIHQWPATLVQPVGSPLSLECTVEGTSNPNLYWYRQAAGRGLQLLFYSVGIGQISSEVPQNLSASRPQDRQFILSSKKLLLSDSGFYLCAWSVVPRQGSYGYTFGSGTRLTVV.

The chain carries TRBV7-2 and TRBJ1-5, with D possibly matching TRBD1 (6 bases). V lost 6 bases, J lost 0 bases, and 12 bases lay in between. The CDR3 totals 15 residues. CDR1 is SGHTA, CDR2 FQGNSA, per germline. This CDR3 reads CASRQAGASNQPQHF. In DNA, the CDR3 is TGTGCCAGCAGGCAAGCGGGGGCTAGCAATCAGCCCCAGCATTTT.

The table lists this clone with a few counts. The gene calls are TRBV19 and TRBJ1-2; the match to TRBD1 covers 12 bases. Looked up from germline, CDR1 is LNHDA and CDR2 is SQIVND (reference sequence). The J segment lost 7 bases and the V segment lost 7 bases, leaving 10 bases of the junction unmatched. The CDR3 runs to 15 residues. DNA of the CDR3: TGTGCCAGTAACCCGGGACAGGGGGCGCTTTTTGGCTACACCTTC. This sequence encodes CASNPGQGALFGYTF. The full variable domain, its missing parts supplied by reference TRBV19 and TRBJ1-2, is DGGITQSPKYLFRKEGQNVTLSCEQNLNHDAMYWYRQDPGQGLRLIYYSQIVNDFQKGDIAEGYSVSREKKESFPLTVTSAQKNPTAFYLCASNPGQGALFGYTFGSGTRLTVV.